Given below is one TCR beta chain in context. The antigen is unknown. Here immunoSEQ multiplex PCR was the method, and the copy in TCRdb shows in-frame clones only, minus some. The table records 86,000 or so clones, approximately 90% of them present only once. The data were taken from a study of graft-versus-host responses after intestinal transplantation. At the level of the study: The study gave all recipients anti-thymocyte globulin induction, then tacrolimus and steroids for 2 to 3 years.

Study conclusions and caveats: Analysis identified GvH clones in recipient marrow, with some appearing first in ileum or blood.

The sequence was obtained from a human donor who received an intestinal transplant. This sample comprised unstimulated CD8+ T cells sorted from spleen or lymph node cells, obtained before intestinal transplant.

The CDR3 loop reads CASSFSGRAEYEQYF. The CDR3 DNA is TGTGCCAGCAGTTTCAGCGGGAGGGCCGAATACGAGCAGTACTTC. This chain links TRBV27 with TRBJ2-7; 10 bases fit TRBD2. The CDR3 spans 15 residues. The germline gives CDR1 MNHEY, CDR2 SMNVEV (reference sequence). V lost 3 bases and J lost 4; bases outside the gene matches: 6.